This T cell receptor (beta chain) is from a study of CD4 T cells in relation to SARS-CoV-2 and coronaviruses. Background on the study: After around 10 days of antigen culture, PBMC TCR beta CDR3s were sequenced.

A note on this clone: Its antigen is unknown.

CD4+ T cells from unexposed donors were obtained before the COVID-19 pandemic (2011-2018). CD4+ T cells were isolated from the cells after more than 8 days of culture. As cell numbers allowed, unexposed-donor CD4+ T cells faced SARS-CoV-2 S/N and four cold-coronavirus spikes. Cultures held two million PBMCs per well with roughly 10 IU/ml IL-2. Generated by immunoSEQ multiplex PCR, the TCRdb table keeps only in-frame clones and is missing some. The profile covers 23,000 or so clones, with 76% appearing a single time and 20% to 25% taken by the ten largest. Notes on the study in general: In roughly 60% of donors, memory CD4+ clonotypes crossrecognized SARS-CoV-2 and at least one common cold coronavirus spike.

The CDR3 has 17 amino acids. Germline-derived CDR1 and CDR2 are MNHEY and SVGEGT. V shed 5 bases and J 0 bases; nucleotides not matched to a gene: 7. The chain uses TRBV6-2 or TRBV6-3 and TRBJ2-3; 11 bases match TRBD2. Input material: CD4+ T cells from PBMCs, cultured in vitro. The source of this sequence is a human donor in good health. For the CDR3, the DNA is TGTGCCAGCAGTAGGGGACTAGCGGAAATTAGCACAGATACGCAGTATTTT. Translating it yields CASSRGLAEISTDTQYF.